Presented here are 21 T cell receptor beta chains from one specimen sequenced in a study of T cells in localized non-small cell lung cancer. The assay was immunoSEQ multiplex PCR, and TCRdb's table has in-frame clones only and misses some. There are approximately 80,000 clones in the sample; approximately 80% occur only once, and roughly 9% lies in the top ten. The sequenced sample was peripheral blood, obtained before any cancer treatment. The receptor set was obtained from a female donor older than 55 with stage I lung adenocarcinoma.

The chain combines TRBV7-2 with TRBJ1-1; tentative D call: TRBD1 (5 bases). The CDR3 is 14 residues long. CDR1 is SGHTA, CDR2 FQGNSA, per germline. The V and J ends lost 2 bases and 5 bases respectively, with 12 bases between them. In DNA, the CDR3 is TGTGCCAGCAGCTTATCCCGCCAGGGTACTGAAGCTTTCTTT. Amino acids: CASSLSRQGTEAFF.

A word on this clone: Other DNA sequences from this sample encode an identical CDR3 as well. The chain has TRBV6-1 and TRBJ1-5; D not resolved. The CDR3 is 15 residues long. Per germline, CDR1 MNHNS and CDR2 SASEGT. The ends were cut back, 1 base at V and 0 bases at J, with 7 bases in the middle. CDR3 nucleotides: TGTGCCAGCAGTGAAGTGGGGAATAGCAATCAGCCCCAGCATTTT. Amino acid sequence: CASSEVGNSNQPQHF.

V usage is TRBV5-6 and J usage is TRBJ2-5; D gene uncertain. Germline V CDR1 and CDR2: SGHDT, YYEEEE. Deletions cut 2 bases from V and 1 base from J, with 9 bases between. The CDR3 is 14 amino acids. In DNA form, the CDR3 reads TGTGCCAGCAGCTTTAAGACAACCCAAGAGACCCAGTACTTC. It is translated as CASSFKTTQETQYF. The whole variable domain, filled in from reference TRBV5-6 and TRBJ2-5, reads DAGVTQSPTHLIKTRGQQVTLRCSPKSGHDTVSWYQQALGQGPQFIFQYYEEEERQRGNFPDRFSGHQFPNYSSELNVNALLLGDSALYLCASSFKTTQETQYFGPGTRLLVL.

The CDR3 here is CATSRDPGQGSVAFF. DNA for the CDR3: TGTGCCACCAGCAGAGATCCGGGACAAGGTAGTGTAGCTTTCTTT. The chain uses TRBV15 and TRBJ1-1; D perhaps matches TRBD1 (6 bases). Germline assignment: CDR1 LNHNV and CDR2 YYDKDF (reference sequence). The CDR3 is 15 amino acids. The ends were cut back, 0 bases at V and 10 bases at J, with 18 bases in the middle.

CDR3: CASSARQGGSGNTIYF. Here the CDR3 DNA reads TGTGCCAGCAGCGCACGACAGGGGGGCTCTGGAAACACCATATATTTT. V is TRBV7-2 and J is TRBJ1-3, with 9 bases that match TRBD1. The CDR3 has 16 amino acids. Trimming took 5 bases from V and 0 from J; bases not matched to a gene: 5. Germline V gives CDR1 SGHTA, CDR2 FQGNSA. The full variable domain, rest sourced from reference TRBV7-2 and TRBJ1-3, is GAGVSQSPSNKVTEKGKDVELRCDPISGHTALYWYRQSLGQGLEFLIYFQGNSAPDKSGLPSDRFSAERTGGSVSTLTIQRTQQEDSAVYLCASSARQGGSGNTIYFGEGSWLTVV.

The V and J genes are TRBV6-1 and TRBJ2-5; D gene uncertain. Germline CDR1 reads MNHNS; CDR2 reads SASEGT. Trimming pared 3 bases from V and 4 bases from J, leaving 12 bases between. CDR3 length equals 14 residues. The CDR3 loop reads CASSEGPWGETQYF. CDR3 DNA: TGTGCCAGCAGTGAGGGCCCTTGGGGAGAGACCCAGTACTTC.

The chain recombines TRBV7-6 with TRBJ1-4; D is uncertain. The CDR3 totals 14 residues. Germline CDR1 and CDR2: SGHVS and FNYEAQ. Trimming pared 3 bases from V and 6 bases from J, leaving 11 bases between. The DNA of the CDR3 is TGTGCCAGCAGCTTTCGCCGGGCGGATGAAAAACTGTTTTTT. It is translated as CASSFRRADEKLFF.

This chain links TRBV19 with TRBJ1-4; D ambiguous. V lost 1 base and J lost 8, with 14 bases in between. The length of the CDR3 is 15 residues. CDR1 LNHDA and CDR2 SQIVND come from the germline V gene (reference sequence). CDR3 DNA sequence: TGTGCCAGTAGTATAGGACAAGGCGACCGAGAAAAACTGTTTTTT. This sequence encodes CASSIGQGDREKLFF.

The CDR3 region is CATSRESDYGYTF. The CDR3 DNA is TGTGCCACCAGCAGAGAGTCGGACTATGGCTACACCTTC. The chain joins TRBV15 to TRBJ1-2; D is uncertain. Germline CDR1 is LNHNV and CDR2 is YYDKDF (reference sequence). Trimming removed 0 bases from V and 3 bases from J, with 5 bases in between. This CDR3 is 13 amino acids long.

V gene TRBV11-2 combines with J gene TRBJ2-7; tentatively, D is TRBD1 (6 bases). The germline CDR1 and CDR2 sequences are SGHAT and FQNNGV. The CDR3 consists of 14 residues. Trimming cost V 4 bases and J 3 bases, with 13 bases left between them. The CDR3 sequence: CASSSYDRHYEQYF. The CDR3 DNA follows: TGTGCCAGCAGCTCCTATGACAGGCACTACGAGCAGTACTTC.

J is TRBJ2-7 and V is TRBV5-1; perhaps TRBD1 as D (5 bases). Germline V gene lookup returns CDR1 SGHRS and CDR2 YFSETQ. This CDR3 is built from 15 residues. The V end was cut by 4 bases, the J end by 1 base, with 15 bases between. The CDR3 region has the DNA TGCGCCAGCAGCGCAACCCGGACAAATTCCTACGAGCAGTACTTC. The encoded protein is CASSATRTNSYEQYF.

This sequence joins TRBV7-3 and TRBJ1-6; D unclear. From germline, CDR1 is SGHTA and CDR2 FQGTGA. With 3 bases removed from V and 4 bases from J, the gap between germline ends came to 4 bases. The CDR3 is 13 amino acids. The CDR3: CASSFNYNSPLHF. The CDR3 DNA is TGTGCCAGCAGCTTCAATTATAATTCACCCCTCCACTTT. Full variable domain (outside the CDR3, taken from reference TRBV7-3 and TRBJ1-6): GAGVSQTPSNKVTEKGKYVELRCDPISGHTALYWYRQSLGQGPEFLIYFQGTGAADDSGLPNDRFFAVRPEGSVSTLKIQRTERGDSAVYLCASSFNYNSPLHFGNGTRLTVT.

There are a few counts of this clone. The chain joins TRBV30 to TRBJ1-1; unclear D gene. There are 16 residues in the CDR3. Between the trimmed V and J ends, which lost 1 base and 6 bases, there was a span of 21 bases. Germline V gene sequence: CDR1 GTSNPN, CDR2 SVGIG (reference sequence). CDR3 DNA sequence: TGTGCCTGGAGTGGCCGGGCCAAAAGAGGATGGCCTGAAGCTTTCTTT. Its protein is CAWSGRAKRGWPEAFF.

The chain combines TRBV5-1 with TRBJ1-1, with D possibly matching TRBD1 (5 bases). V shed 2 bases and J shed 1 base, with 9 bases lying between them. This CDR3 has 14 amino acids. Germline CDR1 SGHRS, CDR2 YFSETQ. The CDR3 loop is CASSLGVGNTEAFF. As DNA, the CDR3 is TGCGCCAGCAGCTTAGGGGTCGGGAACACTGAAGCTTTCTTT. The entire variable domain, with the rest obtained from reference TRBV5-1 and TRBJ1-1, is as follows: KAGVTQTPRYLIKTRGQQVTLSCSPISGHRSVSWYQQTPGQGLQFLFEYFSETQRNKGNFPGRFSGRQFSNSRSEMNVSTLELGDSALYLCASSLGVGNTEAFFGQGTRLTVV.

This clone was detected a few times. The chain uses TRBV27 and TRBJ1-1; D unresolved. The CDR3 is 12 residues long. V was pared by 6 bases and J by 1 base, with 6 bases between. Germline assignment: CDR1 MNHEY and CDR2 SMNVEV (reference sequence). CDR3 DNA: TGTGCCAGCAGACTAGGGAACACTGAAGCTTTCTTT. This translates into CASRLGNTEAFF.

The chain is built from TRBV15 and TRBJ1-3; D ambiguous. The CDR3 is 16 amino acids. V lost 0 bases, J lost 0 bases, and 9 bases lay in between. Germline V gene lookup returns CDR1 LNHNV and CDR2 YYDKDF (reference sequence). The DNA of the CDR3 is TGTGCCACCAGCAGAGACTTACTTACCTCTGGAAACACCATATATTTT. Protein: CATSRDLLTSGNTIYF.

The chain combines TRBV5-1 with TRBJ1-1, with TRBD1 as a possible D gene (6 bases). This CDR3 has 15 amino acids. The germline CDR1 and CDR2 sequences are SGHRS and YFSETQ. V shed 5 bases and J shed 0 bases, with 14 bases lying between them. CDR3 in amino acids: CASSPRGGLNTEAFF. The CDR3 DNA follows: TGCGCCAGCAGTCCCCGGGGGGGGCTGAACACTGAAGCTTTCTTT.

The rearrangement joins TRBV5-5 to TRBJ1-1; TRBD1 is a possible D gene (6 bases). The CDR3 sequence is 17 residues long. CDR1 SGHKS and CDR2 YYEKEE come from the germline V gene (reference sequence). The V end lost 4 bases, the J end lost 4 bases, and 23 bases lay between the germline ends. CDR3 protein: CASSPHDLSGAGTEAFF. The CDR3 nucleotides read TGTGCCAGCAGCCCCCATGATTTGTCGGGGGCAGGCACTGAAGCTTTCTTT.

The CDR3 is CASSLAPVNRGAETQYF. For the CDR3, the DNA is TGCGCCAGCAGCTTGGCGCCGGTAAACAGGGGAGCGGAGACCCAGTACTTC. This chain connects TRBV5-1 to TRBJ2-5; 7 bases match TRBD1. The CDR3 is 17 amino acids. Per the germline V gene, CDR1 is SGHRS and CDR2 is YFSETQ. V was pared by 0 bases and J by 5 bases, with 13 bases of the junction left unmatched.

This rearrangement joins TRBV6-6 to TRBJ1-5; TRBD1 agrees at 9 bases. V lost 7 bases, J lost 5 bases, and 9 bases stayed unmatched. Germline V lookup: CDR1 MNHNY, CDR2 SVGAGI (reference sequence). This CDR3 comprises 15 residues. CDR3 amino acids: CASTGQGNTYQPQHF. CDR3 coding DNA: TGTGCCAGCACCGGACAGGGGAATACGTATCAGCCCCAGCATTTT.

Note on this clone: A junction boundary mismatches the germline segment, possibly from a read error. This chain connects TRBV5-3 to TRBJ1-2, with D unclear. TRBV5-3 is filed as an ORF, its function uncertain. The CDR3 covers 15 residues. The CDR3 coding sequence is TGTGCCAGAAGATTGGGTGGTGCAGCCTACTATGGCTACACCTTC. It specifies CARRLGGAAYYGYTF.